These T cell receptor beta chains were read from a single sample in a study of T cell changes during pregnancy in multiple sclerosis. TCRdb's table, derived via immunoSEQ multiplex PCR, lists solely in-frame clones and lacks some. Of some 40,000 clones listed, 92% are singletons. The source was CD8+ T cells from peripheral blood mononuclear cells, collected before pregnancy. These receptors originate from a female donor with multiple sclerosis, enrolled in a pregnancy study. Each CDR3 is given without its conserved first and last residue.

TRBV9	TRBJ2-5	ASSVVAGGGEETQY
TRBV15	TRBJ1-6	ATRTGSNSPLH
TRBV29-1	TRBJ1-2	SVEDRNGYT
TRBV27	TRBJ2-1	ASSLSPGSYGNEQF
TRBV28	TRBJ2-7	ASSFGGRGVSSYEQY
TRBV7-9	TRBJ1-1	ASSPGPRTEAF
TRBV2	TRBJ2-5	ASTLGQGKSETQY
TRBV7-8	TRBJ1-4	ASSLAGGVKEKLF
TRBV7-2	TRBJ1-1	ASSWAPGNTEAF
TRBV7-9	TRBJ1-4	ASRGDRGESTNEKLF
TRBV19	TRBJ2-2	ASSIAGSTGELF
TRBV9	TRBJ2-4	ASSSSGRVGGAKNIQY
TRBV29-1	TRBJ1-2	SVEDRVGRANYGYT
TRBV7-6	TRBJ2-1	ASSLAIPQGSYNEQF
TRBV27	TRBJ2-7	ASSPGGQRREQY
TRBV6-1	TRBJ2-5	ASSDIAGGQETQY
TRBV5-5	TRBJ1-6	ASSFIWRIQDNSPLH
TRBV4-1	TRBJ1-1	ASSPPTGARSEAF
TRBV6-1	TRBJ1-6	ASSGEQVYNSPLH
TRBV5-6	TRBJ1-2	ASSLGTGNYGYT
TRBV7-9	TRBJ2-3	ASSKLQGRADTQY
TRBV25-1	TRBJ1-1	ASSEYTGWGTEAF
TRBV14	TRBJ2-7	ASSQEGTSYEQY
TRBV5-1	TRBJ2-7	ASSLGSRALY
TRBV5-6	TRBJ1-6	ASSSRTEPYNSPLH
TRBV18	TRBJ2-7	ASSPPAGGNSEQY
TRBV9	TRBJ2-2	ASSTRDYRDTGELF
TRBV19	TRBJ1-5	ASSITGVYSNQPQH
TRBV19	TRBJ2-7	ASSLNGQEFLYEQY
TRBV27	TRBJ2-7	ASSLTSAPSGYEQY
TRBV28	TRBJ1-5	ALFRQGPDQPQH
TRBV9	TRBJ1-4	ASSDEGRGKLF
TRBV25-1	TRBJ2-3	ASSVLTRDTQY
TRBV19	TRBJ2-4	ASSIGLQGAGLAKNIQY
TRBV27	TRBJ1-5	ASSLSRAGQPQH
TRBV7-9	TRBJ2-7	ASSFGTSIDSYEQY
TRBV19	TRBJ2-1	ASSIVGLANEQF
TRBV5-1	TRBJ1-4	ASRVGQTTNEKLF
TRBV6-5	TRBJ2-2	ASSYRQRTGELF
TRBV30	TRBJ2-7	AWSTGYEQY
TRBV2	TRBJ2-5	ASKAGTVQETQY
TRBV7-9	TRBJ2-6	ASSRPDRGAAGANVLT